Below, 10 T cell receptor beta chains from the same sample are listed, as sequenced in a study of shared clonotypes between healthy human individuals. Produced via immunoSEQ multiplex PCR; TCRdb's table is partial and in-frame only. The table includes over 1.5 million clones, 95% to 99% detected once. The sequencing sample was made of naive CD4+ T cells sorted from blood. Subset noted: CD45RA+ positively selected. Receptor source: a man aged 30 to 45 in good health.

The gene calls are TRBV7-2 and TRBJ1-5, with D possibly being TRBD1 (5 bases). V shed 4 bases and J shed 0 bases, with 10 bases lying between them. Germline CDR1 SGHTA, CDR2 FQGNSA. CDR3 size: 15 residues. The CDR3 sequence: CASSSTAVSNQPQHF. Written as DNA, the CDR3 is TGTGCCAGCAGCTCGACAGCGGTTAGCAATCAGCCCCAGCATTTT.

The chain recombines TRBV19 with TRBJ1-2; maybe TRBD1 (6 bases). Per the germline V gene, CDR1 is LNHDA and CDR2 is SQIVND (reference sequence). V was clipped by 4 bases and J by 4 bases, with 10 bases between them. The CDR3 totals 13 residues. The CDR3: CASSNTGTYGYTF. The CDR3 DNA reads TGTGCCAGTAGTAACACAGGGACCTATGGCTACACCTTC.

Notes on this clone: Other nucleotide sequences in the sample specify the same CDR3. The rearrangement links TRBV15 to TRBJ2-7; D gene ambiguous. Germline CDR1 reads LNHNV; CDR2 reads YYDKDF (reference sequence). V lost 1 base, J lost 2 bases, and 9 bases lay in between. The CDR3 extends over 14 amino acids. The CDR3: CATSRVGEPYEQYF. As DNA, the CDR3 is TGTGCCACCAGCAGAGTTGGGGAACCCTACGAGCAGTACTTC. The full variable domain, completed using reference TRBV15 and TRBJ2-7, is DAMVIQNPRYQVTQFGKPVTLSCSQTLNHNVMYWYQQKSSQAPKLLFHYYDKDFNNEADTPDNFQSRRPNTSFCFLDIRSPGLGDTAMYLCATSRVGEPYEQYFGPGTRLTVT.

The CDR3 bases are TGTGCCAGCTCACTAACGGGCGGACTAGTATCCGGGGAGCTGTTTTTT. Protein product: CASSLTGGLVSGELFF. The V and J genes are TRBV18 and TRBJ2-2, with TRBD2 identical over 7 bases. CDR1 is KGHSH and CDR2 is LQKENI in the germline V gene. This CDR3 spans 16 amino acids. The J segment lost 6 bases and the V segment lost 4 bases, leaving 11 bases of the junction unmatched.

The CDR3 loop reads CASSTTGKETQYF. The CDR3 nucleotides are TGCGCCAGCAGCACGACAGGGAAAGAGACCCAGTACTTC. The chain is built from TRBV4-1 and TRBJ2-5; 7 nucleotides align to TRBD1. The CDR3 has 13 amino acids. The germline gives CDR1 MGHRA, CDR2 YSYEKL. Germline trimming cut 5 bases from V and 3 bases from J; bases unmatched to any gene: 3.

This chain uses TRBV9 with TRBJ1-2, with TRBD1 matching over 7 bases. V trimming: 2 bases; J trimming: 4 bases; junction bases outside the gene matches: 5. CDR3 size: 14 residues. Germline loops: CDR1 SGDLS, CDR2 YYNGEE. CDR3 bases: TGTGCCAGCAGCGTCCGACAGGGAGGCTATGGCTACACCTTC. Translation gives CASSVRQGGYGYTF.

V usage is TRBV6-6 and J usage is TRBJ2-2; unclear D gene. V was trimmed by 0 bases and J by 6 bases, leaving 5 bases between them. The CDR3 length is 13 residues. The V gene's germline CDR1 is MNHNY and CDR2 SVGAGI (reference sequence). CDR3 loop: CASSYSYPGELFF. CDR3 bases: TGTGCCAGCAGTTACTCGTATCCCGGGGAGCTGTTTTTT.

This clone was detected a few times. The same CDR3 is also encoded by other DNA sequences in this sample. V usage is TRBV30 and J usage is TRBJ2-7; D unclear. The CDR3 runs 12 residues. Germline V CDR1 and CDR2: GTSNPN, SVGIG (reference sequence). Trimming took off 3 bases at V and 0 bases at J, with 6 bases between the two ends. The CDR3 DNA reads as TGTGCCTGGAGCCTTAGCTCCTACGAGCAGTACTTC. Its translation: CAWSLSSYEQYF.

This chain's CDR3 is CAISESGREAFF. In DNA, the CDR3 is TGTGCCATCAGTGAGTCGGGCAGAGAAGCTTTCTTT. This chain connects TRBV10-3 to TRBJ1-1, with D unclear. CDR3 length equals 12 residues. The germline CDR1 and CDR2 sequences are ENHRY and SYGVKD. The V end lost 0 bases, the J end lost 8 bases, and 7 bases lay between the germline ends.

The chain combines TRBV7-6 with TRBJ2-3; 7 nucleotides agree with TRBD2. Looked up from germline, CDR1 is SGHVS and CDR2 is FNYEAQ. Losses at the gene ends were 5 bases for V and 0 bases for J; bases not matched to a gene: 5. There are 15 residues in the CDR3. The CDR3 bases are TGTGCCAGCAGCACAAGCGGGACCAGCACAGATACGCAGTATTTT. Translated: CASSTSGTSTDTQYF.